This T cell receptor beta chain came from a study of memory CD4+ T cells and cytomegalovirus serostatus. The wider study: Donors were healthy Belgian adults, fewer than ten CMV seropositive and about two dozen seronegative. Study outcomes and limitations: Each of approximately 69 CMV-associated TCRbeta sequences occurred in one to five individuals. A US-trained random forest predicted CMV serostatus with median AUC roughly 0.91.

The sort gate was single viable CD3+CD4+CD8-CD45RO+ cells for memory CD4+ T cells. On this clone itself: The antigen is undetermined.

This CDR3 has 13 residues. Germline V gene sequence: CDR1 SQVTM, CDR2 ANQGSEA. Trimming took off 7 bases at V and 4 bases at J, with 16 bases between the two ends. Assay used: immunoSEQ multiplex PCR; TCRdb lists only in-frame clones, some missing. The data hold roughly 64,000 clones, with roughly four fifths observed a single time. The receptor was isolated from an adult in good health and CMV-seronegative. The chain recombines TRBV29-1 with TRBJ1-1; TRBD1 might be the D (6 bases). Sequencing was carried out using memory CD4+ T cells from blood. The CDR3 DNA reads as TGCAGCGCCGAGGGGGGATCGAGCACTGAAGCTTTCTTT. Protein: CSAEGGSSTEAFF.